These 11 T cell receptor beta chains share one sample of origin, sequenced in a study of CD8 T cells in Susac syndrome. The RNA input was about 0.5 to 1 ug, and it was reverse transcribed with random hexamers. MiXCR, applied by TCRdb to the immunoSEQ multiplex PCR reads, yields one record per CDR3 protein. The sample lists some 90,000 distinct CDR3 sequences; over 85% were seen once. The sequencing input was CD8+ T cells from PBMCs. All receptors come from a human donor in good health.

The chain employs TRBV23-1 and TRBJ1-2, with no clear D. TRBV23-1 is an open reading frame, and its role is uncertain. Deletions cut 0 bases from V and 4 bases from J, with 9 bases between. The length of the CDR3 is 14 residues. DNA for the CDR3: TGCGCCAGCAGTCAATCAGGTCGGTTCTATGGCTACACCTTC. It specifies CASSQSGRFYGYTF.

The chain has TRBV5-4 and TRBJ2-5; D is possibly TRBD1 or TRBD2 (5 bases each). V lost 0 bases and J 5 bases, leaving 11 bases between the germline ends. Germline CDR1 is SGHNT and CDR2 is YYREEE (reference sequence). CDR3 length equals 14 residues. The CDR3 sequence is CASSLAPGGETQYF. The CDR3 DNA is TGTGCCAGCAGCTTGGCTCCTGGGGGTGAGACCCAGTACTTC.

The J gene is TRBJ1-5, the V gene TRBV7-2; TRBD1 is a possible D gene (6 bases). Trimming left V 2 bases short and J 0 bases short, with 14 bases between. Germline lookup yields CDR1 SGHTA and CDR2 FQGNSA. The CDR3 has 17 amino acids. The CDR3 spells CASSLSRTAYSNQPQHF. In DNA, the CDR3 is TGTGCCAGCAGCTTAAGTAGGACAGCTTATAGCAATCAGCCCCAGCATTTT.

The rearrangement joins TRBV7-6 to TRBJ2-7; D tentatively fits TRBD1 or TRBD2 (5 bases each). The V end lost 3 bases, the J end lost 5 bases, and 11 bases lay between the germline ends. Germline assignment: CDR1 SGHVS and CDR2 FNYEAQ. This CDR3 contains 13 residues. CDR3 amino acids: CASSFRDLNEQYF. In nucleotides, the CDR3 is TGTGCCAGCAGCTTCCGGGACCTAAACGAGCAGTACTTC.

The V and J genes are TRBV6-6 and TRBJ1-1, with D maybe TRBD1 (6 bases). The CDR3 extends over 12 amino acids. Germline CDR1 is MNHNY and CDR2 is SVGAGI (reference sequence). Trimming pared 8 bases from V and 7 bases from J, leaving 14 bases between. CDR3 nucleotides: TGTGCCAGCCAAGGGGGGAGGGGTGAAGCTTTCTTT. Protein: CASQGGRGEAFF.

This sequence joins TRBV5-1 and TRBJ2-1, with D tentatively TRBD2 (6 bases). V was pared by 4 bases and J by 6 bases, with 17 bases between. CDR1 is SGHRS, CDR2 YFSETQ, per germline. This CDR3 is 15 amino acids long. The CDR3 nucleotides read TGCGCCAGCAGCCCCTCGGGGGTACCGATCAATGAGCAGTTCTTC. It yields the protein CASSPSGVPINEQFF.

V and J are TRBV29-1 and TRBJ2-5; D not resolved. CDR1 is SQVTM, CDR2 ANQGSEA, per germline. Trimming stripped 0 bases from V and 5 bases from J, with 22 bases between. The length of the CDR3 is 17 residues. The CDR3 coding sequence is TGCAGCGTTGAAGATGGAGCTGAAGGGAACAGTCAGGAGACCCAGTACTTC. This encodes CSVEDGAEGNSQETQYF. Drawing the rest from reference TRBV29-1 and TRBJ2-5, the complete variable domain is SAVISQKPSRDICQRGTSLTIQCQVDSQVTMMFWYRQQPGQSLTLIATANQGSEATYESGFVIDKFPISRPNLTFSTLTVSNMSPEDSSIYLCSVEDGAEGNSQETQYFGPGTRLLVL.

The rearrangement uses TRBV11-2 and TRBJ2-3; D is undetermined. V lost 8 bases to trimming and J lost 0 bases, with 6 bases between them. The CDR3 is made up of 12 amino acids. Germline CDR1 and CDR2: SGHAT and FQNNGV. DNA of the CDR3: TGTGCCAGCGGACCCAGCACAGATACGCAGTATTTT. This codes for CASGPSTDTQYF. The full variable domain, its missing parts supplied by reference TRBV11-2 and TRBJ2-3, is EAGVAQSPRYKIIEKRQSVAFWCNPISGHATLYWYQQILGQGPKLLIQFQNNGVVDDSQLPKDRFSAERLKGVDSTLKIQPAKLEDSAVYLCASGPSTDTQYFGPGTRLTVL.

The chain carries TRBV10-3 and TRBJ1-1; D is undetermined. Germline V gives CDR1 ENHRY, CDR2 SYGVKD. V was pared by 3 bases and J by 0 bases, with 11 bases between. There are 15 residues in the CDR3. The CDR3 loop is CAISELGSLNTEAFF. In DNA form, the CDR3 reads TGTGCCATCAGTGAACTTGGCAGTTTGAACACTGAAGCTTTCTTT.

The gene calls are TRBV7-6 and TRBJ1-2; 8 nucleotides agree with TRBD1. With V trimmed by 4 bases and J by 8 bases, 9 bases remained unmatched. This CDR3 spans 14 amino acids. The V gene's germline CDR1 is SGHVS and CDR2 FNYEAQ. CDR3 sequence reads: CASSSGQGADGYTF. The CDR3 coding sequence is TGTGCCAGCAGCTCGGGTCAGGGGGCGGACGGCTACACCTTC.

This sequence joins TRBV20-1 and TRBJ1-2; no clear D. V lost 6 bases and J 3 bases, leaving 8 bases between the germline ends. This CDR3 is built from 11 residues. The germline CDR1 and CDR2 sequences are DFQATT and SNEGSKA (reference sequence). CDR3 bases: TGCAGTGCGCAGGAGGACTATGGCTACACCTTC. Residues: CSAQEDYGYTF.